This T cell receptor beta chain stems from a study of shared clonotypes between healthy human individuals. Study-level findings and limits: Clonotype sharing among donors was thought likely to change with sequencing depth. The researchers took only blood, and tissue repertoires probably look different. A reduction in generation probabilities was seen for non-shared clonotypes relative to those shared by all four donors.

Trimming removed 3 bases from V and 0 bases from J, with 13 bases in between. This CDR3 is 16 amino acids long. From germline, CDR1 is LNHDA and CDR2 SQIVND (reference sequence). As regards this clone: Its cognate antigen is unknown.

The naive CD8 subset, CD45RO-negative cells positively selected for CCR7, excluded terminally differentiated effector memory CD45RA+ cells. Participating donors were healthy, HIV-negative adults free of recent acute infections or vaccinations. Measured with immunoSEQ multiplex PCR; TCRdb has only the in-frame clones, and not every one. The sample gives about 2.1 million clones, around 93% of which show up once; 1.5% to 2% is in the top ten. The source is a man aged 18 to 30 in good health. Some clones in this sample may be carry-over from other donors' samples. The specimen sequenced was naive CD8+ T cells from PBMCs. The chain has TRBV19 and TRBJ2-3; tentative D call: TRBD2 (5 bases). CDR3 in amino acids: CASSIGRVPSTDTQYF. CDR3 DNA: TGTGCCAGTAGTATCGGGCGGGTCCCTAGCACAGATACGCAGTATTTT.